This TCR beta chain stems from a study of OX40 agonist ivuxolimab in advanced cancers. In the study overall: Each patient was given ivuxolimab into a vein every 2 weeks, at 0.01 to 10 mg/kg. One patient with hepatocellular carcinoma and two with cutaneous melanoma, three in all, had partial responses.

Germline-derived CDR1 and CDR2 are SGHAT and FQDESV (reference sequence). Trimming left V 4 bases short and J 0 bases short, with 11 bases between. The CDR3 covers 15 residues. General observations from the study: Part of the nonresponder group also had normalized T-cell clonal expansion that was low.

Clones were read by immunoSEQ multiplex PCR, and TCRdb kept only the in-frame ones, dropping some. Of some 70,000 clones in the sample, 88% were seen once. A word on this clone: The antigen is unknown.

The sequence derives from an adult with an advanced solid tumor such as melanoma, head and neck, liver or kidney cancer. Sequences were derived from CD4+ or CD8+ T cells sorted from blood, sampled in a trial of the OX40 agonist ivuxolimab. The chain recombines TRBV11-1 with TRBJ2-3, with D tentatively TRBD1 or TRBD2 (6 bases each). The DNA for the CDR3 is TGTGCCAGCAGCTCCGCGGGACAAAGCACAGATACGCAGTATTTT. Protein: CASSSAGQSTDTQYF.